This T cell receptor (beta chain) was captured in a study of blood T cell repertoires in COVID-19. Study-wide context: From the United States, Italy and Spain came samples of acute and convalescent COVID-19. In each case, the material was cDNA or gDNA derived from T cells, B-cell-depleted T cells, or PBMCs.

Trimming took 7 bases from V and 2 from J, leaving 14 bases between them. Germline V gene data show CDR1 as LGHDT and CDR2 as YNNKEL (reference sequence). The CDR3 has 14 amino acids. The authors' processing: Using reference gene primer amplification, nucleated cell counts were estimated. The data were produced by immunoSEQ multiplex PCR, yet TCRdb's version contains in-frame clones alone and is incomplete. V and J calls and clone size come straight from that table; D and trimming were deduced from the DNA. This table holds some 80,000 clones, roughly 86% found once. This receptor was obtained from a man older than 75 with active or convalescent COVID-19. The chain couples TRBV3-1 (or the pseudogene TRBV3-2) to TRBJ1-1; unclear D gene. Sequenced sample: peripheral blood. The CDR3 region is CASTGWQKNTEAFF. Written as DNA, the CDR3 is TGTGCCAGCACAGGTTGGCAGAAAAACACTGAAGCTTTCTTT.